This passage covers 21 T cell receptor beta chains from one sample sequenced in a study of blood T cell repertoires in COVID-19. The table came from immunoSEQ multiplex PCR; TCRdb's copy has only in-frame clones and leaves some out. Among over 150,000 clones, around 83% were seen once, and the ten largest hold 5.5% to 7%. Sequences were obtained from peripheral blood. Receptors originate from a man in his fifties or sixties with active or convalescent COVID-19.

This chain joins TRBV11-2 and TRBJ2-7; weak D call: TRBD1 (6 bases). The CDR3 extends over 13 amino acids. Trimming removed 5 bases from V and 7 bases from J, with 15 bases in between. Germline CDR1 reads SGHAT; CDR2 reads FQNNGV. The CDR3 DNA reads TGTGCCAGCAGCCGCCTCGCAAGGGGGGAGCAGTACTTC. Translating it yields CASSRLARGEQYF.

The chain recombines TRBV4-2 with TRBJ2-7; 12 bases align to TRBD2. Germline V gives CDR1 LGHNA, CDR2 YNFKEQ. This CDR3 spans 17 amino acids. V was clipped by 0 bases and J by 2 bases; unmatched bases: 5. The CDR3 spells CASSQDRSSGRAYEQYF. The CDR3 nucleotides are TGTGCCAGCAGCCAAGATCGGTCTAGCGGGAGGGCCTACGAGCAGTACTTC.

The chain links TRBV2 to TRBJ1-1, with 7 nucleotides matching TRBD1. Looked up from germline, CDR1 is SNHLY and CDR2 is FYNNEI. This CDR3 is built from 14 residues. V gave up 5 bases and J gave up 2 bases; unmatched junction bases: 5. In nucleotides, the CDR3 is TGTGCCAGCAGTATACAGGGGACTAACACTGAAGCTTTCTTT. Residues: CASSIQGTNTEAFF. Looking up the rest from reference TRBV2 and TRBJ1-1 gives the full variable domain: EPEVTQTPSHQVTQMGQEVILRCVPISNHLYFYWYRQILGQKVEFLVSFYNNEISEKSEIFDDQFSVERPDGSNFTLKIRSTKLEDSAMYFCASSIQGTNTEAFFGQGTRLTVV.

The chain has TRBV4-1 and TRBJ2-7; 7 bases map to TRBD1. Looked up from germline, CDR1 is MGHRA and CDR2 is YSYEKL. After removal of 2 bases from V and 1 base from J, the junction contained 5 bases not matched to a gene. The CDR3 spans 15 residues. CDR3 residues: CASSQTGTDSYEQYF. In nucleotides, the CDR3 is TGCGCCAGCAGCCAAACCGGGACAGATTCCTACGAGCAGTACTTC.

In this sample, this clone turned up once. The chain couples TRBV21-1 to TRBJ1-1; the listed D gene, TRBD1, was not tested against the DNA. TRBV21-1 is a pseudogene locus. CDR3 length equals 13 residues. CDR3 loop: CASSTRQRPEAFF. The CDR3 DNA reads as TGTGCCAGCAGCACCCGACAGCGACCTGAAGCTTTCTTT.

The chain employs TRBV4-3 and TRBJ2-1; no clear D. Per germline, CDR1 LGHNA and CDR2 YSLEER. The CDR3 extends over 13 amino acids. Trimming left V 4 bases short and J 5 bases short, with 9 bases between. Here the CDR3 DNA reads TGCGCCAGCAGCCTCACAGTAGACAATGAGCAGTTCTTC. Its protein product is CASSLTVDNEQFF.

This chain uses TRBV19 with TRBJ2-5; perhaps TRBD2 as D (6 bases). This CDR3 region has 14 residues. Deletions cut 9 bases from V and 1 base from J, with 15 bases between. Germline V gene sequence: CDR1 LNHDA, CDR2 SQIVND (reference sequence). CDR3 DNA: TGTGCCAGCACACCTACCGGGAGCCAAGAGACCCAGTACTTC. Its protein product is CASTPTGSQETQYF. The full variable domain, rest sourced from reference TRBV19 and TRBJ2-5, is DGGITQSPKYLFRKEGQNVTLSCEQNLNHDAMYWYRQDPGQGLRLIYYSQIVNDFQKGDIAEGYSVSREKKESFPLTVTSAQKNPTAFYLCASTPTGSQETQYFGPGTRLLVL.

V is TRBV5-1 and J is TRBJ2-7; tentatively, D is TRBD2 (5 bases). V gave up 4 bases and J gave up 3 bases, with 20 bases separating them. The CDR3 consists of 16 residues. Per the germline V gene, CDR1 is SGHRS and CDR2 is YFSETQ. The CDR3 protein is CASSPTLASGSYEQYF. DNA of the CDR3: TGCGCCAGCAGCCCCACTTTAGCTAGTGGGAGCTACGAGCAGTACTTC.

In its sample, this clone was seen once. V is TRBV6-2 or TRBV6-3 and J is TRBJ1-3, with 9 bases aligning to TRBD1. J was trimmed by 3 bases and V by 5 bases; bases with no gene match: 11. Germline V CDR1 and CDR2: MNHEY, SVGEGT. This CDR3 region has 17 residues. This CDR3 is CASSPHRGRKSGNTIYF. CDR3 in DNA: TGTGCCAGCAGTCCCCACAGGGGGCGGAAAAGTGGAAACACCATATATTTT.

This clone turned up a few times. The V and J genes are TRBV2 and TRBJ1-1; weak D call: TRBD1 (6 bases). CDR3 length equals 15 residues. The ends were cut back, 5 bases at V and 4 bases at J, with 17 bases in the middle. Germline CDR1 SNHLY, CDR2 FYNNEI. CDR3 sequence (DNA): TGTGCCAGCAGTAAGCGGGCGGGGGCGCTCACTGAAGCTTTCTTT. Its protein is CASSKRAGALTEAFF.

The chain joins TRBV18 to TRBJ2-1; maybe TRBD1 (6 bases). The CDR3 extends over 15 amino acids. CDR1 KGHSH and CDR2 LQKENI come from the germline V gene. Trimming shortened V by 4 bases and J by 7 bases, and 17 bases separated the two germline ends. CDR3 residues: CASSQGTPGYNEQFF. The CDR3 DNA sequence: TGTGCCAGCTCACAGGGGACACCAGGCTATAATGAGCAGTTCTTC.

In this sample, this clone turned up many times. The CDR3 region is CASTTSGISDTQYF. In DNA, the CDR3 is TGTGCCAGCACGACTAGCGGGATTTCAGATACGCAGTATTTT. J is TRBJ2-3 and V is TRBV6-6; 11 bases fit TRBD2. V was pared by 7 bases and J by 4 bases, with 4 bases of the junction left unmatched. CDR1 MNHNY and CDR2 SVGAGI come from the germline V gene (reference sequence). This CDR3 spans 14 amino acids.

The V and J genes are TRBV6-5 and TRBJ2-1, with 9 positions matching TRBD2. V lost 2 bases, J lost 2 bases, and 4 bases stayed unmatched. Germline CDR1 and CDR2: MNHEY and SVGAGI. This CDR3 contains 16 residues. CDR3 nucleotide sequence: TGTGCCAGCAGTTACAGTAGCGGGGGCCCCTACAATGAGCAGTTCTTC. This codes for CASSYSSGGPYNEQFF.

This sequence joins TRBV4-3 and TRBJ1-5; TRBD1 might be the D (6 bases). Germline V gene sequence: CDR1 LGHNA, CDR2 YSLEER. CDR3 length: 16 residues. V was clipped by 0 bases and J by 6 bases, with 15 bases between them. The CDR3 bases are TGCGCCAGCAGCCAAGATGCGGGGGCTATGGCTCAGCCCCAGCATTTT. Residues: CASSQDAGAMAQPQHF.

The J gene is TRBJ2-5, the V gene TRBV5-4; TRBD1 aligns across 9 bases. This CDR3 has 15 amino acids. The V segment lost 0 bases and the J segment 5 bases; nucleotides outside the gene matches: 5. From germline, CDR1 is SGHNT and CDR2 YYREEE (reference sequence). The CDR3 region is CASSLGTGAGETQYF. The DNA of the CDR3 is TGTGCCAGCAGCTTGGGGACAGGGGCGGGGGAGACCCAGTACTTC. The variable domain in full, with the rest retrieved from reference TRBV5-4 and TRBJ2-5, is ETGVTQSPTHLIKTRGQQVTLRCSSQSGHNTVSWYQQALGQGPQFIFQYYREEENGRGNFPPRFSGLQFPNYSSELNVNALELDDSALYLCASSLGTGAGETQYFGPGTRLLVL.

The chain joins TRBV19 to TRBJ1-1; 9 bases map to TRBD1. J lost 4 bases, V lost 6 bases, and 9 bases had no gene match. The CDR3 extends over 15 amino acids. Germline V CDR1 and CDR2: LNHDA, SQIVND (reference sequence). CDR3 region: CASRRPGQGTTEAFF. The DNA for the CDR3 is TGTGCCAGTAGAAGGCCGGGACAGGGTACCACTGAAGCTTTCTTT.

V is TRBV5-1 and J is TRBJ1-3, with D hard to call. The CDR3 totals 16 residues. Germline assignment: CDR1 SGHRS and CDR2 YFSETQ. Trimming took off 1 base at V and 2 bases at J, with 13 bases between the two ends. The DNA for the CDR3 is TGCGCCAGCAGCTTGAATGCAGATACCGCTGGAAACACCATATATTTT. This sequence encodes CASSLNADTAGNTIYF.

The chain couples TRBV5-1 to TRBJ2-2; 9 bases map to TRBD1. Germline-derived CDR1 and CDR2 are SGHRS and YFSETQ. The V gene end was trimmed by 3 bases and the J gene end by 4 bases; junction bases not matched to a gene: 4. The CDR3 extends over 15 amino acids. CDR3 sequence (DNA): TGCGCCAGCAGCTCCGGGACAGGGCCCACCGGGGAGCTGTTTTTT. Translation gives CASSSGTGPTGELFF.

The V gene is TRBV19, the J gene TRBJ1-2, with 7 bases lining up with TRBD1. The V gene end was trimmed by 6 bases and the J gene end by 5 bases; junction bases not matched to a gene: 9. Germline V CDR1 and CDR2: LNHDA, SQIVND (reference sequence). The CDR3 extends over 14 amino acids. The CDR3, as DNA: TGTGCCAGTAGAGAAACCGGGACAGAGTATGGCTACACCTTC. Protein: CASRETGTEYGYTF. Full variable domain (rest looked up from reference TRBV19 and TRBJ1-2): DGGITQSPKYLFRKEGQNVTLSCEQNLNHDAMYWYRQDPGQGLRLIYYSQIVNDFQKGDIAEGYSVSREKKESFPLTVTSAQKNPTAFYLCASRETGTEYGYTFGSGTRLTVV.

The chain combines TRBV12-3 or TRBV12-4 with TRBJ2-7; possible D gene TRBD1, 6 bases. V gave up 6 bases and J gave up 7 bases, with 16 bases separating them. The CDR3 has 13 amino acids. As DNA, the CDR3 is TGTGCCAGCAGCACCCCACAGGGTCGGGAGCAGTACTTC. It is translated as CASSTPQGREQYF.

This clone appeared a single time. The J gene is TRBJ2-1, the V gene TRBV9, with D perhaps matching TRBD2 (7 bases). This CDR3 region has 15 residues. Germline lookup yields CDR1 SGDLS and CDR2 YYNGEE. Trimming removed 4 bases from V and 4 bases from J, with 15 bases in between. CDR3 amino acids: CASSPGGLGYNEQFF. CDR3 coding DNA: TGTGCCAGCAGCCCCGGGGGGCTAGGGTACAATGAGCAGTTCTTC. The complete variable domain, with remaining parts taken from reference TRBV9 and TRBJ2-1, reads DSGVTQTPKHLITATGQRVTLRCSPRSGDLSVYWYQQSLDQGLQFLIQYYNGEERAKGNILERFSAQQFPDLHSELNLSSLELGDSALYFCASSPGGLGYNEQFFGPGTRLTVL.